The 28 T cell receptor beta chains below all came from one sample that was sequenced in a study of blood T cells in healthy people across ages. Next came a second PCR, run for about 7 to 12 cycles, which used a sample-barcoded 5' primer along with a J-beta primer mix. From the 5' RACE reads, TCRdb called clonotypes with MiXCR, one entry per CDR3 protein. This table holds around 820,000 distinct CDR3 sequences, 20% to 30% found once. The same sample was also used in a study of T cells of mothers and their children.

Sequencing used blood. These receptors were obtained from a boy aged 5 to 17 in good health.

This clonotype was counted ten times or more. The rearrangement links TRBV11-2 to TRBJ1-2, with 7 bases that match TRBD1. Germline CDR1 is SGHAT and CDR2 is FQNNGV. The CDR3 is 13 residues long. The ends lost 5 bases at V and 4 bases at J; junction bases unmatched: 4. The CDR3 here is CASSAGTAYGYTF. DNA for the CDR3: TGTGCCAGCAGCGCGGGGACAGCCTATGGCTACACCTTC.

J is TRBJ1-3 and V is TRBV12-3 or TRBV12-4, with D unresolved. This CDR3 has 15 residues. V lost 0 bases to trimming and J lost 6 bases, with 12 bases between them. Written as DNA, the CDR3 is TGTGCCAGCAGTTTAGCGCCCCCAGGTCTAAACACCATATATTTT. Its protein product is CASSLAPPGLNTIYF.

The chain combines TRBV7-9 with TRBJ2-1; 7 positions agree with TRBD1. This CDR3 spans 14 amino acids. Germline values: CDR1 SEHNR, CDR2 FQNEAQ (reference sequence). The J segment lost 5 bases and the V segment lost 6 bases, leaving 7 bases of the junction unmatched. In nucleotides, the CDR3 is TGTGCCAGCAGGTCGACAGGGTTTAACAATGAGCAGTTCTTC. Translation gives CASRSTGFNNEQFF.

The rearrangement joins TRBV7-6 to TRBJ2-5, with no clear D. Germline values: CDR1 SGHVS, CDR2 FNYEAQ. Trimming took 6 bases from V and 0 from J, leaving 14 bases between them. CDR3 length equals 15 residues. In DNA form, the CDR3 reads TGTGCCAGCAGATTGGCCCCAGAATACCAAGAGACCCAGTACTTC. This gives the protein CASRLAPEYQETQYF.

This clonotype was found a few times. This sequence joins TRBV12-3 or TRBV12-4 and TRBJ1-1, with a tentative D call TRBD1 (5 bases). This CDR3 is 14 amino acids long. V lost 3 bases to trimming and J lost 4 bases, with 12 bases between them. CDR3 sequence reads: CASSLGLGPTEAFF. The CDR3 DNA is TGTGCCAGCAGTTTGGGGCTGGGTCCCACTGAAGCTTTCTTT.

This clonotype was seen repeatedly, ten times or more. The chain employs TRBV16 and TRBJ1-6; 9 nucleotides align to TRBD1. The CDR3 sequence is 15 residues long. CDR1 KGHSY and CDR2 FQNENV come from the germline V gene. Losses at the gene ends were 6 bases for V and 7 bases for J; bases not matched to a gene: 7. The CDR3 DNA reads as TGTGCCAGCAGACCAATCGGGACAGGGAATTCACCCCTCCACTTT. Its translation is CASRPIGTGNSPLHF.

In its sample, this clonotype was seen many times. The chain employs TRBV3-1 and TRBJ2-7; D not certain. Germline V gene sequence: CDR1 LGHDT, CDR2 YNNKEL (reference sequence). The CDR3 covers 11 residues. Trimming took 2 bases from V and 4 from J, leaving 3 bases between them. The CDR3 here is CASSQIYEQYF. CDR3 nucleotides: TGTGCCAGCAGCCAAATTTACGAGCAGTACTTC.

The CDR3, as DNA: TGCGCCAGCAGCCAAGAGAGGGAGAGGCAAGAGACCCAGTACTTC. Translation: CASSQERERQETQYF. This chain uses TRBV4-3 with TRBJ2-5; D is possibly TRBD2 (5 bases). Germline CDR1 is LGHNA and CDR2 is YSLEER. This CDR3 is 15 amino acids long. Trimming left V 0 bases short and J 2 bases short, with 10 bases between.

The CDR3 sequence is CASSPQDSGTGELFF. CDR3 DNA sequence: TGTGCCAGCAGCCCACAGGATTCAGGCACCGGGGAGCTGTTTTTT. V and J are TRBV7-6 and TRBJ2-2, with D perhaps TRBD1 (5 bases). The CDR3 has 15 residues. Trimming left V 5 bases short and J 4 bases short, with 14 bases between. Germline CDR1 reads SGHVS; CDR2 reads FNYEAQ.

This clonotype was counted a few times. The chain combines TRBV2 with TRBJ1-2; D gene unclear. This CDR3 is 13 amino acids long. Germline V gives CDR1 SNHLY, CDR2 FYNNEI. The V gene lost 8 bases and the J gene lost 4 bases, with 14 bases spanning the gap. The CDR3 spells CASFLSQAYGYTF. The CDR3 DNA reads as TGTGCCAGCTTTCTCTCGCAGGCCTATGGCTACACCTTC. Full variable domain (rest looked up from reference TRBV2 and TRBJ1-2): EPEVTQTPSHQVTQMGQEVILRCVPISNHLYFYWYRQILGQKVEFLVSFYNNEISEKSEIFDDQFSVERPDGSNFTLKIRSTKLEDSAMYFCASFLSQAYGYTFGSGTRLTVV.

This clonotype was seen a few times. V usage is TRBV11-2 and J usage is TRBJ2-4; 12 bases are shared with TRBD2. This CDR3 is built from 16 residues. V shed 5 bases, J shed 4 bases, and the junction held 6 bases outside the gene matches. CDR1 SGHAT and CDR2 FQNNGV come from the germline V gene. CDR3 sequence reads: CASSPATSGGKNIQYF. The DNA for the CDR3 is TGTGCCAGCAGCCCAGCGACTAGCGGGGGTAAAAACATTCAGTACTTC. The variable domain in full, with the rest retrieved from reference TRBV11-2 and TRBJ2-4, is EAGVAQSPRYKIIEKRQSVAFWCNPISGHATLYWYQQILGQGPKLLIQFQNNGVVDDSQLPKDRFSAERLKGVDSTLKIQPAKLEDSAVYLCASSPATSGGKNIQYFGAGTRLSVL.

The V call is TRBV5-1, the J call TRBJ2-5; D is possibly TRBD1 (5 bases). The CDR3 totals 15 residues. V lost 0 bases to trimming and J lost 6 bases, with 15 bases between them. In germline, CDR1 is SGHRS, CDR2 YFSETQ. CDR3: CASSLGKTEPQTQYF. DNA for the CDR3: TGCGCCAGCAGCTTGGGGAAGACAGAGCCCCAGACCCAGTACTTC. Looking up the rest from reference TRBV5-1 and TRBJ2-5 gives the full variable domain: KAGVTQTPRYLIKTRGQQVTLSCSPISGHRSVSWYQQTPGQGLQFLFEYFSETQRNKGNFPGRFSGRQFSNSRSEMNVSTLELGDSALYLCASSLGKTEPQTQYFGPGTRLLVL.

V is TRBV2 and J is TRBJ2-7; D ambiguous. The germline CDR1 and CDR2 sequences are SNHLY and FYNNEI. CDR3 length: 13 residues. The ends were cut back, 4 bases at V and 2 bases at J, with 9 bases in the middle. The CDR3 loop is CASSGNRAYEQYF. DNA for the CDR3: TGTGCCAGCAGTGGTAACAGAGCCTACGAGCAGTACTTC.

V and J are TRBV5-5 and TRBJ1-2; 7 bases are shared with TRBD1. J gave up 5 bases and V 1 base, and 5 bases lay outside the gene matches. CDR3 length: 14 residues. CDR1 is SGHKS, CDR2 YYEKEE, per germline (reference sequence). As DNA, the CDR3 is TGTGCCAGCAGCTTGTTACGGGACAGTTATGGCTACACCTTC. Its protein product is CASSLLRDSYGYTF.

The chain is built from TRBV7-9 and TRBJ1-1; TRBD1 might be the D (6 bases). The V gene lost 6 bases and the J gene lost 5 bases, with 16 bases spanning the gap. This CDR3 is built from 14 residues. Germline loops: CDR1 SEHNR, CDR2 FQNEAQ (reference sequence). As DNA, the CDR3 is TGTGCCAGCAGACCCGACAGGCGGGGGACTGAAGCTTTCTTT. It codes for CASRPDRRGTEAFF.

This clonotype occurred a few times. The CDR3 reads CASSFTQMNTEAFF. CDR3 DNA sequence: TGTGCCAGCAGTTTTACACAGATGAACACTGAAGCTTTCTTT. The chain links TRBV27 to TRBJ1-1; D ambiguous. V was shortened by 3 bases and J by 0 bases, with 8 bases between the two germline ends. Germline V gives CDR1 MNHEY, CDR2 SMNVEV (reference sequence). The CDR3 has 14 residues.

V usage is TRBV10-3 and J usage is TRBJ2-5; 10 bases fit TRBD1. The J call may be faulty, since TRBJ2-7 better matches the DNA end. This CDR3 has 16 amino acids. Looked up from germline, CDR1 is ENHRY and CDR2 is SYGVKD. In DNA, the CDR3 is TGTGCCATCAGTGAGTCGAATTGGGACAGGGGAAACGAGCAGTACTTC. Amino acids: CAISESNWDRGNEQYF.

This clonotype was recorded a few times. The chain carries TRBV4-3 and TRBJ2-5; no firm D call. Germline CDR1 LGHNA, CDR2 YSLEER. CDR3 length: 16 residues. The V and J ends lost 4 bases and 4 bases respectively, with 19 bases between them. For the CDR3, the DNA is TGCGCCAGCAGCCTAGACCACACCACCCGAGGAGAGACCCAGTACTTC. Its protein product is CASSLDHTTRGETQYF.

The CDR3 nucleotides read TGCAGCGTCGAAACGGACGGCGGGGAGCTGTTTTTT. This sequence encodes CSVETDGGELFF. The chain has TRBV29-1 and TRBJ2-2; no definite D call. The CDR3 contains 12 residues. Germline loops: CDR1 SQVTM, CDR2 ANQGSEA. V shed 6 bases and J shed 7 bases, with 12 bases lying between them.

For the CDR3, the DNA is TGCGCCAGCAGCCAAGAAGGGTCGGGGGGCGAGCAGTACTTC. Its protein is CASSQEGSGGEQYF. The V gene is TRBV4-3, the J gene TRBJ2-1; 7 bases line up with TRBD2. The last part of the DNA fits TRBJ2-7 better; the J call may be wrong. The CDR3 covers 14 residues. Germline CDR1 is LGHNA and CDR2 is YSLEER.

As for this clonotype: A read error may produce the germline difference seen at one junction end. The rearrangement joins TRBV5-5 to TRBJ1-6; a possible D gene is TRBD1 (5 bases). Germline V lookup: CDR1 SGHKS, CDR2 YYEKEE (reference sequence). The CDR3 is 14 residues long. The CDR3 nucleotides are TGTGCCAGCAGCTTGGGGGACGGGATTCCACCCCCCCACTTT. As protein: CASSLGDGIPPPHF. The whole variable domain, remainder taken from reference TRBV5-5 and TRBJ1-6, is DAGVTQSPTHLIKTRGQQVTLRCSPISGHKSVSWYQQVLGQGPQFIFQYYEKEERGRGNFPDRFSARQFPNYSSELNVNALLLGDSALYLCASSLGDGIPPPHFGNGTRLTVT.

The CDR3 DNA is TGTGCCAGCAGTTCGGGATTGGAGGAGGCCCAGTACTTC. This sequence encodes CASSSGLEEAQYF. The genes are TRBV7-3 and TRBJ2-5; possibly TRBD2 for D (5 bases). Germline-derived CDR1 and CDR2 are SGHTA and FQGTGA. Trimming took 6 bases from V and 9 from J, leaving 17 bases between them. The CDR3 covers 13 residues. The entire variable domain, with the rest obtained from reference TRBV7-3 and TRBJ2-5, is as follows: GAGVSQTPSNKVTEKGKYVELRCDPISGHTALYWYRQSLGQGPEFLIYFQGTGAADDSGLPNDRFFAVRPEGSVSTLKIQRTERGDSAVYLCASSSGLEEAQYFGPGTRLLVL.

This clonotype turned up a few times. The chain is built from TRBV24-1 and TRBJ2-1; D not resolved. There are 15 residues in the CDR3. Germline CDR1 and CDR2: KGHDR and SFDVKD. The V gene lost 5 bases and the J gene lost 0 bases, with 10 bases spanning the gap. The CDR3 DNA reads as TGTGCCACCAGTGGGCCGGCGAGCTCCTACAATGAGCAGTTCTTC. Residues: CATSGPASSYNEQFF.

The rearrangement links TRBV9 to TRBJ1-4, with D perhaps matching TRBD1 (6 bases). The CDR3 consists of 16 residues. The germline V gene encodes CDR1 SGDLS and CDR2 YYNGEE. Trimming removed 3 bases at V and 0 bases at J, with 12 bases between. Here the CDR3 DNA reads TGTGCCAGCAGCGGAGGACAGCAGGCAACTAATGAAAAACTGTTTTTT. The encoded protein is CASSGGQQATNEKLFF. The whole variable domain, filled in from reference TRBV9 and TRBJ1-4, reads DSGVTQTPKHLITATGQRVTLRCSPRSGDLSVYWYQQSLDQGLQFLIQYYNGEERAKGNILERFSAQQFPDLHSELNLSSLELGDSALYFCASSGGQQATNEKLFFGSGTQLSVL.

V gene TRBV10-3 combines with J gene TRBJ2-5; tentative D call: TRBD1 (6 bases). The CDR3 has 12 residues. Germline V gene sequence: CDR1 ENHRY, CDR2 SYGVKD. Trimming pared 3 bases from V and 4 bases from J, leaving 6 bases between. CDR3 amino acids: CAISDRGETQYF. CDR3 in DNA: TGTGCCATCAGTGACAGGGGAGAGACCCAGTACTTC.

This rearrangement joins TRBV4-3 to TRBJ2-7; D possibly uses TRBD1 or TRBD2 (5 bases each). Trimming stripped 0 bases from V and 5 bases from J, with 8 bases between. This CDR3 is 13 amino acids long. From germline, CDR1 is LGHNA and CDR2 YSLEER. CDR3 sequence: CASSQDWDDEQYF. CDR3 nucleotide sequence: TGCGCCAGCAGCCAAGATTGGGACGACGAGCAGTACTTC.

The chain carries TRBV10-3 and TRBJ2-4, with TRBD2 matching over 12 bases. The length of the CDR3 is 17 residues. Germline CDR1 ENHRY, CDR2 SYGVKD. Trimming took 3 bases from V and 6 from J; bases not matched to a gene: 9. For the CDR3, the DNA is TGTGCCATCAGTGAAGTCCGGACTAGCGGGGCAGGAAACATTCAGTACTTC. This gives the protein CAISEVRTSGAGNIQYF.

In DNA, the CDR3 is TGCAGCGTTAGCGAGCGGGGGCTCACAGATACGCAGTATTTT. Translated, it gives CSVSERGLTDTQYF. The chain combines TRBV29-1 with TRBJ2-3, with 8 bases aligning to TRBD2. The CDR3 consists of 14 residues. From germline, CDR1 is SQVTM and CDR2 ANQGSEA. Trimming removed 5 bases from V and 2 bases from J; junction bases left unmatched: 6.